Below are 2 T cell receptor beta chains sequenced from a single sample in a study of identical twins. Via MiXCR, TCRdb re-called the 5' RACE reads, giving one row per CDR3 protein. Of about 520,000 distinct CDR3 sequences in the sample, under 25% are singletons; the top ten hold about 0.91%. This same sample was also taken into another study, of T cells expressing NK-cell markers.

The material sequenced was CD4+ T cells sorted from blood. The receptors originated from a woman under 30 in good health.

A few counts support this clonotype. The chain combines TRBV20-1 with TRBJ1-2, with no clear D. CDR3 size: 11 residues. Trimming pared 2 bases from V and 4 bases from J, leaving 5 bases between. From germline, CDR1 is DFQATT and CDR2 SNEGSKA (reference sequence). The CDR3 DNA sequence: TGCAGTGCTAGAATGGGCTATGGCTACACCTTC. It specifies CSARMGYGYTF.

The genes are TRBV7-2 and TRBJ2-1; the D gene is possibly TRBD2 (7 bases). The CDR3 is 17 residues long. V dropped 3 bases and J dropped 2 bases, with 17 bases sitting between them. Germline lookup yields CDR1 SGHTA and CDR2 FQGNSA. The CDR3, as DNA: TGTGCCAGCAGCTTCCCCCAGGGAGGGGGGGCCTACAATGAGCAGTTCTTC. Amino acids: CASSFPQGGGAYNEQFF.